This T cell receptor (beta chain) is from a study (dated by TCRdb to the mid-2010s). Regarding the research as a whole: The research examined where HIV persistence comes from in people whose immune systems controlled HIV infection without treatment.

This clonotype is characterized as large (0.1 to 1%). Its binding antigen is unknown. Within one base of it there is no much larger clone, and no base qualities were kept. The method was 5' RACE. The sequencer was an Illumina HiSeq 2000. In TCRdb, the public reads were trimmed at Q25 with fastp and aligned with MiXCR, with productive beta chains retained. Every distinct CDR3 protein forms one entry, paired with its most common genes and DNA. The sample yields a few hundred distinct CDR3 sequences; less than 7% were counted once. 61% of the sample belongs to the ten largest clones. The germline V and J ends show losses of 1 base and 2 bases respectively, and no gene match explains 2 bases of the junction. As encoded in the germline V gene (reference sequence), CDR1 is GTSNPN while CDR2 is SVGIG. Inclusive of the bounding cysteine and phenylalanine, the CDR3 is 14 residues long. The kept DNA is CDR3 alone, 42 bases in frame from the first base.

Specimen: effector memory T cells from blood PBMCs. Explained via the paper, the cell subset or site label denotes: effector memory CD4+ T cells. The TCR originated in a male donor with HIV. The chain couples TRBV30 to TRBJ1-2; 9 bases in the middle match TRBD1. The CDR3 amino acid sequence is: CAWSAGTGNYGYTF. In nucleotide form, the sequence is TGTGCCTGGAGTGCCGGGACAGGGAACTATGGCTACACCTTC. The CDR3 plus the reference TRBV30 and TRBJ1-2 genes for the other parts give the full variable domain: SQTIHQWPATLVQPVGSPLSLECTVEGTSNPNLYWYRQAAGRGLQLLFYSVGIGQISSEVPQNLSASRPQDRQFILSSKKLLLSDSGFYLCAWSAGTGNYGYTFGSGTRLTVV.